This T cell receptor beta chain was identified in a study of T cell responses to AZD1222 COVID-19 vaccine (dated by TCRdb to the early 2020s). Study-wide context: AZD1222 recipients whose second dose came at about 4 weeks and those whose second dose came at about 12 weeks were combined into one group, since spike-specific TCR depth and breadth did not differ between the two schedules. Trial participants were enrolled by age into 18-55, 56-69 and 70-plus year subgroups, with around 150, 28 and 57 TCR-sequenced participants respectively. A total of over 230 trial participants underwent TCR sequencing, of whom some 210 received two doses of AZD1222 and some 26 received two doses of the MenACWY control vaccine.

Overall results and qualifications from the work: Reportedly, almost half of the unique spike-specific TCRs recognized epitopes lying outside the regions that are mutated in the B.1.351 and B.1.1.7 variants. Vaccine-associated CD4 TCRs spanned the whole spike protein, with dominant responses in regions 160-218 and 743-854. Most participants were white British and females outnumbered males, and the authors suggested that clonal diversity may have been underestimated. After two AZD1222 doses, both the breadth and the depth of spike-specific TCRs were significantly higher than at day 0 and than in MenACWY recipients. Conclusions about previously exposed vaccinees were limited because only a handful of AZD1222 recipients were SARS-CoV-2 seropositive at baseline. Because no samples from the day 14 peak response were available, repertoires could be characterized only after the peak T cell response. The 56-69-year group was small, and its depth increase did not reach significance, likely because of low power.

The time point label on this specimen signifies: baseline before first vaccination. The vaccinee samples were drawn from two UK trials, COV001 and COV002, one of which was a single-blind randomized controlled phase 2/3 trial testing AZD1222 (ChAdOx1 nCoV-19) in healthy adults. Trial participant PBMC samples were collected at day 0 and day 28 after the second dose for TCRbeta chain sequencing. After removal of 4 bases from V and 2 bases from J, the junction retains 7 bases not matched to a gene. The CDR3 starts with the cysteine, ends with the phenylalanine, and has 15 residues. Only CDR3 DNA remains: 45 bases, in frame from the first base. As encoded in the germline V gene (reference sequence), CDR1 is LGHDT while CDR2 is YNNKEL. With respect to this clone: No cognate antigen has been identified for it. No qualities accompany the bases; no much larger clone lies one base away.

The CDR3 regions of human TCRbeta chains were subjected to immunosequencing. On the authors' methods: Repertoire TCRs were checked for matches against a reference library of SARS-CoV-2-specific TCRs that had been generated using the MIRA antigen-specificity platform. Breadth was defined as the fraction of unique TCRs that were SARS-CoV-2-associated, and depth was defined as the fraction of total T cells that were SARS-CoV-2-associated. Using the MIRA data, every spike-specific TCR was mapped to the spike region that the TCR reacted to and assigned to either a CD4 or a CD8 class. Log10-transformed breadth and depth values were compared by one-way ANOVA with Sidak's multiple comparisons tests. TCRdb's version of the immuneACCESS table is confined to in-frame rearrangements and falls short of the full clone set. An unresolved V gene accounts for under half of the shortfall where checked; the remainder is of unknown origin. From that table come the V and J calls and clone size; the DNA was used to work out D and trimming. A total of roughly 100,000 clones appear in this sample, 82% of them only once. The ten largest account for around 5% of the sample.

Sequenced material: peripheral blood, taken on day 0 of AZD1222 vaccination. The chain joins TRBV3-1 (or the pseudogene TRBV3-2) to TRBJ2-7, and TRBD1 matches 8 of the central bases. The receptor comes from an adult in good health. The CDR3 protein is CASSLGQGLTYEQYF. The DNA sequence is TGTGCCAGCAGCCTTGGACAGGGTTTGACCTACGAGCAGTACTTC.